What follows are 7 T cell receptor beta chains derived from one specimen sequenced in a study of T-cell reconstitution after alpha-beta-depleted transplantation in children. Construction of the TCRbeta library involved unique molecular identifiers. TCRdb used MiXCR to reprocess the PCR reads, holding one entry per CDR3 protein. The data show 400,000 to 500,000 distinct CDR3 sequences, approximately 11% seen once. The source was PBMCs from the stem cell graft donor, collected from the stem cell graft. The receptor set was obtained from a human donor who donated a stem cell graft to a child with acute myeloid leukemia.

A few counts support this clonotype. This chain joins TRBV5-6 and TRBJ2-7; D may be TRBD1 (5 bases). Trimming took 2 bases from V and 3 from J, leaving 15 bases between them. The V gene's germline CDR1 is SGHDT and CDR2 YYEEEE. The CDR3 extends over 15 amino acids. The CDR3 here is CASSFRRETYYEQYV. The CDR3 DNA follows: TGTGCCAGCAGCTTCCGCAGGGAAACCTACTACGAGCAGTACGTC.

This clonotype occurred a few times. The chain joins TRBV20-1 to TRBJ2-2; 8 positions agree with TRBD2. V shed 1 base and J 1 base; nucleotides not matched to a gene: 5. Germline values: CDR1 DFQATT, CDR2 SNEGSKA (reference sequence). The CDR3 extends over 16 amino acids. The CDR3 DNA follows: TGCAGTGCTAGAGGCATAGCGGGGAGGAACACCGGGGAGCTGTTTTTT. Protein product: CSARGIAGRNTGELFF.

The chain employs TRBV2 and TRBJ1-2, with 7 bases fitting TRBD1. The V gene's germline CDR1 is SNHLY and CDR2 FYNNEI. This CDR3 has 14 amino acids. Trimming took 0 bases from V and 6 from J; bases not matched to a gene: 4. The chain's CDR3 is CASSEAPTGNGYTF. CDR3 nucleotide sequence: TGTGCCAGCAGTGAAGCACCGACAGGGAATGGCTACACCTTC.

The table lists this clonotype with a few counts. V and J are TRBV20-1 and TRBJ2-3; possible D gene TRBD2, 7 bases. The length of the CDR3 is 16 residues. V was shortened by 6 bases and J by 1 base, with 20 bases between the two germline ends. Per germline, CDR1 DFQATT and CDR2 SNEGSKA (reference sequence). CDR3 residues: CSAGGGASGRTDTQYF. The CDR3 DNA reads TGCAGTGCGGGGGGCGGGGCTAGCGGTCGCACAGATACGCAGTATTTT.

Ten or more counts support this clonotype. This sequence joins TRBV6-2 or TRBV6-3 and TRBJ2-1; D is unresolved. V shed 11 bases and J shed 2 bases, with 13 bases lying between them. Germline lookup yields CDR1 MNHEY and CDR2 SVGEGT. The CDR3 runs to 13 residues. CDR3 region: CASRPLAYNEQFF. CDR3 nucleotide sequence: TGTGCCTCCCGCCCCCTGGCCTACAATGAGCAGTTCTTC.

This clonotype was counted a few times. The gene calls are TRBV6-1 and TRBJ2-3; the D gene is possibly TRBD2 (7 bases). This CDR3 contains 16 residues. V gave up 6 bases and J gave up 2 bases, with 18 bases separating them. Germline V CDR1 and CDR2: MNHNS, SASEGT. The chain's CDR3 is CASSPYGRGLTDTQYF. CDR3 DNA sequence: TGTGCCAGCAGCCCCTACGGGCGGGGGCTCACAGATACGCAGTATTTT.

This clonotype has ten or more counts. The rearrangement links TRBV20-1 to TRBJ2-3; TRBD1 is a possible D gene (6 bases). The germline V and J ends were trimmed by 3 bases and 5 bases, with 24 bases remaining between them. The CDR3 is 17 amino acids. From germline, CDR1 is DFQATT and CDR2 SNEGSKA (reference sequence). CDR3: CSARSPLTGTTRDTQYF. CDR3 sequence (DNA): TGCAGTGCTAGGTCTCCCCTGACCGGGACAACCCGAGATACGCAGTATTTT.